The rows below give T cell receptor beta chains drawn from one sample of a study of blood T cell repertoires in COVID-19. Method: immunoSEQ multiplex PCR; TCRdb's copy keeps in-frame clones and lacks some. The sample lists a few hundred thousand clones; around 87% were seen once. Sequences were obtained from peripheral blood. The receptor set was obtained from a woman in her 70s with active or convalescent COVID-19. Each CDR3 is given with its conserved first and last residue. Each record gives: J gene, V gene, CDR3 protein.

J: TRBJ2-7
V: TRBV4-3
CDR3: CASSQERTGGYEQYF

J: TRBJ2-1
V: TRBV6-1
CDR3: CASSEAGQGALEQFF

J: TRBJ1-3
V: TRBV18
CDR3: CASSLGTVGNTIYF

J: TRBJ1-1
V: TRBV19
CDR3: CASSLGTENTEAFF

J: TRBJ1-5
V: TRBV19
CDR3: CASSSTGGRTQHF

J: TRBJ1-1
V: TRBV19
CDR3: CASSRTAYTEAFF

J: TRBJ2-6
V: TRBV9
CDR3: CASSGSLAGGASGSGANVLTF

J: TRBJ1-1
V: TRBV21-1
CDR3: CASSKEARKKLNTEAFF

J: TRBJ2-3
V: TRBV24-1
CDR3: CATSGPSVDTQYF

J: TRBJ1-1
V: TRBV6-5
CDR3: CASAYGGLNTEAFF

J: TRBJ1-5
V: TRBV27
CDR3: CASTSNGDRGRYQPQHF

J: TRBJ1-6
V: TRBV13
CDR3: CASNSGTGGNSPLHF

J: TRBJ2-7
V: TRBV6-6
CDR3: CASTKIGTGGATEQYF

J: TRBJ1-4
V: TRBV27
CDR3: CASSFDRVNEKLFF

J: TRBJ1-6
V: TRBV5-1
CDR3: CASSPREGGTSPLHF

J: TRBJ1-1
V: TRBV2
CDR3: CARYYGTWPF

J: TRBJ2-1
V: TRBV18
CDR3: CASSPSRDRGHNEQFF

J: TRBJ2-7
V: TRBV3-1/TRBV3-2
CDR3: CASSRQDEQYF

J: TRBJ1-2
V: TRBV7-2
CDR3: CASSKNRGDYGYTF

J: TRBJ2-5
V: TRBV6-5
CDR3: CASSYSRGGGETQYF

J: TRBJ2-2
V: TRBV18
CDR3: CASSLGTATGELFF

J: TRBJ2-3
V: TRBV19
CDR3: CASQERDTQYF